The 25 T cell receptor beta chains below come from one sample, sequenced in a study of human T cells and chemical hapten exposure. Regarding time point: pre-sensitization, week 0. Treatment: therapeutic diphenylcyclopropenone sensitization with weekly scalp DPC. TCRdb reanalysed the RACE reads using MiXCR and keeps one entry per CDR3 protein. This sample has under 400,000 distinct CDR3 sequences, with around 5.5% found just once. The sample was whole blood, taken in connection with sensitization to the hapten diphenylcyclopropenone (DPC). The receptors stem from a woman between 45 and 65 years old with alopecia areata. Some clones in this sample may be carry-over from other donors' samples.

This sequence joins TRBV5-1 and TRBJ2-7; D not resolved. This CDR3 comprises 13 residues. Germline-derived CDR1 and CDR2 are SGHRS and YFSETQ. The germline V and J ends were trimmed by 0 bases and 0 bases, with 4 bases remaining between them. The CDR3 coding sequence is TGCGCCAGCAGCTTGGACAACTCCTACGAGCAGTACTTC. Translated: CASSLDNSYEQYF.

This rearrangement joins TRBV3-1 to TRBJ1-4; D not resolved. V lost 4 bases and J lost 8, with 8 bases in between. Germline V gene sequence: CDR1 LGHDT, CDR2 YNNKEL (reference sequence). CDR3 size: 12 residues. The CDR3 nucleotides are TGTGCCAGCAGCCCGGAGGGAGAAAAACTGTTTTTT. Its protein product is CASSPEGEKLFF. The complete variable domain, with remaining parts taken from reference TRBV3-1 and TRBJ1-4, reads DTAVSQTPKYLVTQMGNDKSIKCEQNLGHDTMYWYKQDSKKFLKIMFSYNNKELIINETVPNRFSPKSPDKAHLNLHINSLELGDSAVYFCASSPEGEKLFFGSGTQLSVL.

The table lists this clonotype with many counts. The V gene is TRBV7-8, the J gene TRBJ1-1, with no clear D. Germline V gene lookup returns CDR1 SGHVS and CDR2 FQNEAQ. V was cut by 2 bases and J by 1 base, with 11 bases left in between. The CDR3 has 15 residues. The CDR3 sequence: CASSLREGRNTEAFF. As DNA, the CDR3 is TGTGCCAGCAGCTTAAGGGAGGGCAGGAACACTGAAGCTTTCTTT.

The chain employs TRBV6-2 or TRBV6-3 and TRBJ2-7; D uncertain. Germline V gene lookup returns CDR1 MNHEY and CDR2 SVGEGT. The CDR3 length is 13 residues. V was clipped by 8 bases and J by 7 bases, with 18 bases between them. CDR3 coding DNA: TGTGCCAGCTTAGGAGCCCCAGGTTGGGAGCAGTACTTC. This gives the protein CASLGAPGWEQYF.

This clonotype came up many times. The chain links TRBV7-9 to TRBJ2-3; TRBD1 aligns across 8 bases. This CDR3 is built from 16 residues. J gave up 5 bases and V 5 bases, and 12 bases lay outside the gene matches. Per the germline V gene, CDR1 is SEHNR and CDR2 is FQNEAQ (reference sequence). The CDR3 loop is CASSGDRGRMLDTQYF. The CDR3 region has the DNA TGTGCCAGCAGCGGAGACAGGGGTCGCATGCTAGATACGCAGTATTTT.

Many counts were recorded for this clonotype. This sequence joins TRBV28 and TRBJ1-1, with unresolved D. Germline assignment: CDR1 MDHEN and CDR2 SYDVKM. Trimming took 6 bases from V and 4 from J, leaving 9 bases between them. This CDR3 region has 12 residues. The CDR3 loop is CASSPVGTEAFF. The CDR3 nucleotides are TGTGCCAGCAGCCCCGTTGGCACTGAAGCTTTCTTT.

This clonotype was detected many times. CDR3 bases: TGTGCCAGCAGCTTCGGACGGACAGGTTTACGAAATGAAAAACTGTTTTTT. This sequence encodes CASSFGRTGLRNEKLFF. The chain uses TRBV7-9 and TRBJ1-4; 7 bases match TRBD1. Per germline, CDR1 SEHNR and CDR2 FQNEAQ (reference sequence). With 3 bases clipped from V and 5 bases from J, the junction kept 12 bases outside the gene matches. The CDR3 is 17 amino acids. Together with reference TRBV7-9 and TRBJ1-4, the CDR3 gives the full variable domain: DTGVSQNPRHKITKRGQNVTFRCDPISEHNRLYWYRQTLGQGPEFLTYFQNEAQLEKSRLLSDRFSAERPKGSFSTLEIQRTEQGDSAMYLCASSFGRTGLRNEKLFFGSGTQLSVL.

The chain is built from TRBV12-3 or TRBV12-4 and TRBJ2-2; D is undetermined. The germline V and J ends were trimmed by 4 bases and 3 bases, with 15 bases remaining between them. The CDR3 spans 16 residues. CDR3 DNA: TGTGCCAGCAGTTCCTACTCCGGAATGGACACCGGGGAGCTGTTTTTT. It encodes CASSSYSGMDTGELFF.

This clonotype was counted many times. This rearrangement joins TRBV29-1 to TRBJ2-1; 10 nucleotides agree with TRBD2. CDR3 length equals 14 residues. The V and J ends lost 1 base and 5 bases, in that order; junction bases with no gene match: 2. Germline V lookup: CDR1 SQVTM, CDR2 ANQGSEA. The CDR3, as DNA: TGCAGCGTTGAAGGGACTAGCGGAAACAATGAGCAGTTCTTC. It specifies CSVEGTSGNNEQFF.

This clonotype was observed many times. The genes are TRBV27 and TRBJ1-4, with D uncertain. The CDR3 runs to 15 residues. V was shortened by 0 bases and J by 0 bases, with 5 bases between the two germline ends. Germline-derived CDR1 and CDR2 are MNHEY and SMNVEV (reference sequence). In DNA, the CDR3 is TGTGCCAGCAGTTTATCAGGTGCAACTAATGAAAAACTGTTTTTT. It codes for CASSLSGATNEKLFF.

This clonotype was detected only a few times. This chain joins TRBV7-3 and TRBJ2-5, with TRBD2 matching over 8 bases. The junction had 8 bases not matched to a gene; V was cut back by 6 bases and J by 2 bases. CDR1 and CDR2 from the germline V gene are SGHTA and FQGTGA. The CDR3 is 15 residues long. The CDR3 DNA reads TGTGCCAGCAGTTCCTCTCCGGGGGGGCAAGAGACCCAGTACTTC. Its protein product is CASSSSPGGQETQYF.

This clonotype was counted many times. The chain has TRBV7-2 and TRBJ2-3; no clear D. The germline V gene has CDR1 SGHTA and CDR2 FQGNSA. The CDR3 runs to 14 residues. The V end lost 4 bases, the J end lost 4 bases, and 12 bases lay between the germline ends. The CDR3 region has the DNA TGTGCCAGCAGCTCACCCTGGAACCCAGATACGCAGTATTTT. This codes for CASSSPWNPDTQYF.

This clonotype was seen a handful of times. The rearrangement joins TRBV21-1 to TRBJ1-2. TRBV21-1 is listed as a pseudogene. This CDR3 is built from 17 residues. The CDR3 DNA reads TGTGCCAGCAGCAAAGCTTCCCCAGGACCAGCTAACTATGGCTACACCTTC. It encodes CASSKASPGPANYGYTF.

V usage is TRBV28 and J usage is TRBJ1-5; the D is unclear. The V gene lost 7 bases and the J gene lost 5 bases, with 15 bases spanning the gap. CDR3 size: 14 residues. From germline, CDR1 is MDHEN and CDR2 SYDVKM. The CDR3 DNA sequence: TGTGCCAGCAACGGGCCCCCAAATTATCAGCCCCAGCATTTT. Encoded protein: CASNGPPNYQPQHF.

V is TRBV6-1 and J is TRBJ1-6; D ambiguous. This CDR3 contains 17 residues. Germline loops: CDR1 MNHNS, CDR2 SASEGT. V was cut by 2 bases and J by 6 bases, with 17 bases left in between. CDR3 amino acids: CASSESGRPESNSPLHF. CDR3 DNA sequence: TGTGCCAGCAGTGAATCTGGCAGGCCAGAGAGTAATTCACCCCTCCACTTT.

Ten or more counts support this clonotype. This chain joins TRBV6-1 and TRBJ2-3; 10 bases fit TRBD2. This CDR3 region has 18 residues. CDR1 and CDR2 (germline): MNHNS, SASEGT. V dropped 2 bases and J dropped 4; count of bases not matched to a gene: 12. The CDR3 loop reads CASSEFQASGGRADTQYF. The DNA for the CDR3 is TGTGCCAGCAGTGAATTCCAGGCTAGCGGGGGACGGGCAGATACGCAGTATTTT.

This clonotype was counted a few times. V usage is TRBV28 and J usage is TRBJ1-6, with 10 bases identical to TRBD1. In germline, CDR1 is MDHEN, CDR2 SYDVKM. The V gene end was trimmed by 5 bases and the J gene end by 5 bases; junction bases not matched to a gene: 6. This CDR3 has 16 residues. The CDR3 spells CASSARTGGNNSPLHF. As DNA, the CDR3 is TGTGCCAGCAGTGCCCGGACAGGGGGTAATAATTCACCCCTCCACTTT. Variable domain in full (rest from reference TRBV28 and TRBJ1-6): DVKVTQSSRYLVKRTGEKVFLECVQDMDHENMFWYRQDPGLGLRLIYFSYDVKMKEKGDIPEGYSVSREKKERFSLILESASTNQTSMYLCASSARTGGNNSPLHFGNGTRLTVT.

This clonotype was observed many times. J is TRBJ1-6 and V is TRBV12-3 or TRBV12-4, with no clear D. This CDR3 comprises 14 residues. Trimming removed 5 bases from V and 10 bases from J, with 15 bases in between. The CDR3 loop is CASSPGPLGSPLHF. DNA for the CDR3: TGTGCCAGCAGTCCTGGGCCTCTCGGGTCACCCCTCCACTTT.

This clonotype has just a few counts. This chain joins TRBV7-2 and TRBJ2-7; the match to TRBD2 covers 16 bases. V dropped 3 bases and J dropped 2; count of bases not matched to a gene: 4. Per germline, CDR1 SGHTA and CDR2 FQGNSA. This CDR3 is 17 amino acids long. The CDR3 bases are TGTGCCAGCAGCTTCGCGGGACTAGCGGGGGGGCCCTACGAGCAGTACTTC. Amino acids: CASSFAGLAGGPYEQYF.

A word on this clonotype: This sequence may be a read error, since a much larger clone differs from it by one base. The V gene is TRBV28, the J gene TRBJ1-4, with D possibly TRBD1 on 6 matching bases. V was cut by 4 bases and J by 6 bases, with 21 bases left in between. The germline V gene has CDR1 MDHEN and CDR2 SYDVKM. The CDR3 length is 17 residues. CDR3 DNA sequence: TGTGCCAGCAGTTCGCCGGGACGGGGGGCCGTGGATGAAAAACTGTTTTTT. The encoded protein is CASSSPGRGAVDEKLFF.

The J gene is TRBJ2-3, the V gene TRBV6-1; D perhaps matches TRBD2 (6 bases). Germline V CDR1 and CDR2: MNHNS, SASEGT. V lost 6 bases and J lost 6, with 13 bases in between. CDR3 length: 13 residues. The CDR3 DNA reads as TGTGCCAGCAGGGGGACTTCTCTCGATACGCAGTATTTT. Its translation: CASRGTSLDTQYF.

This clonotype was seen ten or more times. This chain joins TRBV5-4 and TRBJ2-1; 7 nucleotides align to TRBD1. CDR1 is SGHNT and CDR2 is YYREEE in the germline V gene (reference sequence). Trimming at V came to 5 bases and at J to 8 bases, leaving 13 bases not matched to a gene. The CDR3 sequence is 15 residues long. The CDR3 sequence is CASSSTGEWFDEQFF. DNA of the CDR3: TGTGCCAGCAGTTCAACAGGGGAATGGTTCGATGAGCAGTTCTTC.

In the case of this clonotype: A clone one base away is much larger, so this may be a read error. The J gene is TRBJ1-5, the V gene TRBV7-8; possibly TRBD1 for D (6 bases). The V end was cut by 9 bases, the J end by 1 base, with 16 bases between. CDR1 SGHVS and CDR2 FQNEAQ come from the germline V gene. This CDR3 contains 15 residues. The CDR3 reads CARTQGGPSNQPQHF. As DNA, the CDR3 is TGTGCCAGAACCCAAGGGGGGCCGAGCAATCAGCCCCAGCATTTT.

The chain employs TRBV20-1 and TRBJ1-2; D not certain. With 6 bases removed from V and 2 bases from J, the gap between germline ends came to 10 bases. The germline CDR1 and CDR2 sequences are DFQATT and SNEGSKA (reference sequence). The CDR3 has 12 amino acids. CDR3: CSAPERNYGYTF. The CDR3, as DNA: TGCAGTGCCCCCGAACGGAACTATGGCTACACCTTC.

As concerns this clonotype: A much larger clone lies a single base off, so this may be a read error. The chain couples TRBV29-1 to TRBJ1-2; D gene unclear. V lost 0 bases and J 6 bases, leaving 20 bases between the germline ends. Per germline, CDR1 SQVTM and CDR2 ANQGSEA. This CDR3 comprises 16 residues. The CDR3 loop reads CSVEDLHSGRSHGYTF. CDR3 in DNA: TGCAGCGTTGAAGATCTTCACAGTGGCAGATCCCATGGCTACACCTTC. The full variable domain, with the rest looked up from reference TRBV29-1 and TRBJ1-2, is SAVISQKPSRDICQRGTSLTIQCQVDSQVTMMFWYRQQPGQSLTLIATANQGSEATYESGFVIDKFPISRPNLTFSTLTVSNMSPEDSSIYLCSVEDLHSGRSHGYTFGSGTRLTVV.